The 16 T cell receptor beta chains presented below share a single source sample, sequenced in a study of pediatric ulcerative colitis. Here immunoSEQ multiplex PCR was the method, and the copy in TCRdb shows in-frame clones only, minus some. The sample has tens of thousands of clones, 78% seen once; the top ten hold 3% to 4.5%. One to two pinch biopsies were taken from the rectum during colonoscopy. Input material: gut tissue. Every receptor here comes from a girl between 10 and 17 years old with moderate ulcerative colitis.

This clone is a singleton in its sample. The CDR3 protein is CASSYGTAAYEQYF. The CDR3, as DNA: TGTGCCAGCAGTTACGGGACAGCAGCCTACGAGCAGTACTTC. The chain joins TRBV6-6 to TRBJ2-7; TRBD1 agrees at 7 bases. The CDR3 runs 14 residues. Germline V gene lookup returns CDR1 MNHNY and CDR2 SVGAGI (reference sequence). The V and J ends lost 2 bases and 2 bases, in that order; junction bases with no gene match: 3.

The count of this clone is one. The J gene is TRBJ2-7, the V gene TRBV27; a possible D gene is TRBD2 (5 bases). Germline CDR1 and CDR2: MNHEY and SMNVEV (reference sequence). V shed 7 bases and J shed 4 bases, with 20 bases lying between them. This CDR3 contains 15 residues. CDR3 DNA sequence: TGTGCCAGCACCTCATCCTTCGGGGTGCTATACGAGCAGTACTTC. Protein product: CASTSSFGVLYEQYF.

The CDR3 here is CASSQERPEANYGYTF. The CDR3, as DNA: TGCGCCAGCAGCCAAGAAAGGCCAGAAGCTAACTATGGCTACACCTTC. The chain couples TRBV4-1 to TRBJ1-2; D unclear. V was pared by 0 bases and J by 0 bases, with 11 bases between. The CDR3 runs 16 residues. Looked up from germline, CDR1 is MGHRA and CDR2 is YSYEKL.

This clone came up a few times. This chain links TRBV4-3 with TRBJ1-6; D is unclear. V lost 2 bases to trimming and J lost 10 bases, with 9 bases between them. CDR3 length equals 13 residues. Per the germline V gene, CDR1 is LGHNA and CDR2 is YSLEER. CDR3 sequence (DNA): TGCGCCAGCAGCCAAACAACCGAATCACCCCTCCACTTT. Its protein is CASSQTTESPLHF.

This chain uses TRBV6-1 with TRBJ2-7; D is perhaps TRBD1 (6 bases). The length of the CDR3 is 14 residues. Germline V gives CDR1 MNHNS, CDR2 SASEGT. The ends were cut back, 3 bases at V and 1 base at J, with 10 bases in the middle. CDR3 amino acids: CASSDRGASYEQYF. CDR3 sequence (DNA): TGTGCCAGCAGTGACAGGGGCGCTTCCTACGAGCAGTACTTC.

The chain is built from TRBV11-3 and TRBJ2-7; 8 bases line up with TRBD2. Germline trimming cut 5 bases from V and 3 bases from J; bases unmatched to any gene: 9. Germline CDR1 SGHNT, CDR2 YENEEA. The CDR3 is 15 amino acids. CDR3 in amino acids: CASSLLAGENYEQYF. CDR3 coding DNA: TGTGCCAGCAGCCTCCTAGCGGGCGAAAACTACGAGCAGTACTTC.

The gene calls are TRBV2 and TRBJ1-2; D remains ambiguous. The V gene's germline CDR1 is SNHLY and CDR2 FYNNEI. With 6 bases removed from V and 7 bases from J, the gap between germline ends came to 15 bases. The CDR3 spans 13 residues. The CDR3 is CASSGLSESGYTF. The CDR3 bases are TGTGCCAGCAGCGGCCTTTCCGAAAGTGGCTACACCTTC.

The V and J genes are TRBV19 and TRBJ1-5, with D hard to call. The germline CDR1 and CDR2 sequences are LNHDA and SQIVND (reference sequence). This CDR3 has 13 amino acids. V gave up 7 bases and J gave up 9 bases, with 16 bases separating them. This CDR3 is CASMTTFGTPQHF. CDR3 DNA sequence: TGTGCCAGTATGACCACGTTCGGAACGCCCCAGCATTTT. The whole variable domain, remainder taken from reference TRBV19 and TRBJ1-5, is DGGITQSPKYLFRKEGQNVTLSCEQNLNHDAMYWYRQDPGQGLRLIYYSQIVNDFQKGDIAEGYSVSREKKESFPLTVTSAQKNPTAFYLCASMTTFGTPQHFGDGTRLSIL.

The chain couples TRBV2 to TRBJ2-7, with D perhaps matching TRBD1 or TRBD2 (6 bases each). The germline CDR1 and CDR2 sequences are SNHLY and FYNNEI. V was clipped by 3 bases and J by 3 bases, with 15 bases between them. The CDR3 has 15 amino acids. CDR3 residues: CASSDKRRGDYEQYF. The DNA of the CDR3 is TGTGCCAGCAGTGACAAGCGGAGGGGGGACTACGAGCAGTACTTC.

The chain is built from TRBV4-2 and TRBJ2-3; the D is unclear. The V end was cut by 2 bases, the J end by 2 bases, with 8 bases between. This CDR3 has 14 residues. Looked up from germline, CDR1 is LGHNA and CDR2 is YNFKEQ. The CDR3 sequence: CASSQFRDTDTQYF. In nucleotides, the CDR3 is TGTGCCAGCAGCCAATTCCGAGACACAGATACGCAGTATTTT.

V usage is TRBV4-1 and J usage is TRBJ1-2; D remains unclear. The V and J ends lost 1 base and 4 bases respectively, with 10 bases between them. This CDR3 has 14 residues. Germline assignment: CDR1 MGHRA and CDR2 YSYEKL. The CDR3 DNA reads TGCGCCAGCAGCCAAGGCGAGCTGGGCTATGGCTACACCTTC. It translates to CASSQGELGYGYTF.

V is TRBV5-4 and J is TRBJ2-5, with 7 bases matching TRBD2. With 4 bases clipped from V and 2 bases from J, the junction kept 8 bases outside the gene matches. Per the germline V gene, CDR1 is SGHNT and CDR2 is YYREEE (reference sequence). CDR3 length: 15 residues. The CDR3 protein is CASSLGEGLQETQYF. CDR3 nucleotides: TGTGCCAGCAGCCTCGGGGAGGGCCTGCAAGAGACCCAGTACTTC.

The chain has TRBV6-4 and TRBJ2-3; D is possibly TRBD2 (5 bases). Trimming pared 4 bases from V and 2 bases from J, leaving 7 bases between. The CDR3 loop spans 13 amino acids. Germline lookup yields CDR1 MRHNA and CDR2 SNTAGT. CDR3 loop: CASSAGYTDTQYF. In DNA form, the CDR3 reads TGTGCCAGCAGTGCGGGATACACAGATACGCAGTATTTT.

The chain links TRBV4-2 to TRBJ2-7; TRBD2 matches 11 bases. The CDR3 runs to 21 residues. V was clipped by 2 bases and J by 0 bases; unmatched bases: 18. Germline V gene sequence: CDR1 LGHNA, CDR2 YNFKEQ. The CDR3 DNA follows: TGTGCCAGCAGCCAACCCTCAGTCGGTAGCGGGAGGGGTCAGAGCTCCTACGAGCAGTACTTC. This encodes CASSQPSVGSGRGQSSYEQYF.

V is TRBV6-5 and J is TRBJ2-7, with 8 bases aligning to TRBD2. The CDR3 has 15 residues. CDR1 and CDR2 (germline): MNHEY, SVGAGI. With V trimmed by 2 bases and J by 5 bases, 8 bases remained unmatched. The CDR3 sequence: CASSYDPGGINEQYF. The CDR3 nucleotides are TGTGCCAGCAGTTACGATCCGGGAGGGATAAACGAGCAGTACTTC.

This rearrangement joins TRBV7-2 to TRBJ1-5; D gene uncertain. V was shortened by 0 bases and J by 2 bases, with 8 bases between the two germline ends. The CDR3 consists of 15 residues. CDR1 is SGHTA, CDR2 FQGNSA, per germline. The CDR3 here is CASSLAAGRNQPQHF. DNA of the CDR3: TGTGCCAGCAGCTTAGCGGCTGGCCGCAATCAGCCCCAGCATTTT. Drawing the rest from reference TRBV7-2 and TRBJ1-5, the complete variable domain is GAGVSQSPSNKVTEKGKDVELRCDPISGHTALYWYRQSLGQGLEFLIYFQGNSAPDKSGLPSDRFSAERTGGSVSTLTIQRTQQEDSAVYLCASSLAAGRNQPQHFGDGTRLSIL.